These T cell receptor beta chains were read from a single sample in a study of T cell responses to AZD1222 COVID-19 vaccine. Sequencing was performed with immunoSEQ multiplex PCR; in TCRdb, only in-frame clones are kept and a portion is missing. The sample has around 140,000 clones, about 91% seen once. The source material was peripheral blood, sampled 28 days after the second AZD1222 dose. These receptor sequences come from an adult who received the AZD1222 COVID-19 vaccine. Both conserved end residues are part of each CDR3. The order of the fields is D gene, J gene, V gene, clone size, CDR3 DNA, CDR3 protein. The D gene is left open where the match is weak. Not all rows give a size; the values are once, few, many and, for expanded clones, a class.

D: TRBD1
J: TRBJ1-6
V: TRBV11-1
size: -
DNA: TGTGCCAGCAGTTCCAGACAGGGCCCCAGGTCACCCCTCCACTTT
CDR3: CASSSRQGPRSPLHF

D: -
J: TRBJ2-7
V: TRBV5-4
size: -
DNA: TGTGCCAGCAGCTTGGCGGTCGGCGAGCAGTACTTC
CDR3: CASSLAVGEQYF

D: -
J: TRBJ1-2
V: TRBV5-5
size: -
DNA: TGTGCCAGCAGCTTGGACCTCCTTGGGGCAGGTGGCTACACCTTC
CDR3: CASSLDLLGAGGYTF

D: TRBD2
J: TRBJ2-1
V: TRBV4-1
size: once
DNA: TGCGCCAGCAGCCAATGGGGCTCCGGTCTAGCGGGGGTTAGGGATGAGCAGTTCTTC
CDR3: CASSQWGSGLAGVRDEQFF

D: TRBD1
J: TRBJ1-2
V: TRBV29-1
size: -
DNA: TGCAGCGCTAACCGGGACAGGGTTGGGTATGGCTACACCTTC
CDR3: CSANRDRVGYGYTF

D: TRBD2
J: TRBJ2-3
V: TRBV6-1
size: -
DNA: TGTGCCAGCAGTGAAGGGGCGGGAGGGAGCACAGATACGCAGTATTTT
CDR3: CASSEGAGGSTDTQYF

D: -
J: TRBJ2-3
V: TRBV18
size: -
DNA: TGTGCCAGCTCTCAGGGGGGAGATACGCAGTATTTT
CDR3: CASSQGGDTQYF

D: -
J: TRBJ2-7
V: TRBV11-2
size: once
DNA: TGTGCCAGCAGCCCTGGTTTCTCCTACGAGCAGTACTTC
CDR3: CASSPGFSYEQYF

D: TRBD1
J: TRBJ1-1
V: TRBV30
size: -
DNA: TGTGCCTGGGACAGGGACACTGAAGCTTTCTTT
CDR3: CAWDRDTEAFF

D: TRBD2
J: TRBJ2-1
V: TRBV11-3
size: -
DNA: TGTGCCAGCAGCCCAGAGCCTAGCGGCTACAATGAGCAGTTCTTC
CDR3: CASSPEPSGYNEQFF

D: -
J: TRBJ1-5
V: TRBV30
size: -
DNA: TGTGCCTACGGGGGGGGCAATCAGCCCCAGCATTTT
CDR3: CAYGGGNQPQHF

D: TRBD2
J: TRBJ2-7
V: TRBV11-3
size: -
DNA: TGTGCCAGCAGCTTGGGGGGGGTCTACGAGCAGTACTTC
CDR3: CASSLGGVYEQYF

D: -
J: TRBJ2-2
V: TRBV6-4
size: -
DNA: TGTGCCAGCTCGTTCGGGGGACCTCACACCGGGGAGCTGTTTTTT
CDR3: CASSFGGPHTGELFF

D: -
J: TRBJ1-1
V: TRBV6-5
size: -
DNA: TGTGCCAGCAGTCGAGGGGGGGCTGAAGCTTTCTTT
CDR3: CASSRGGAEAFF

D: TRBD2
J: TRBJ2-3
V: TRBV7-9
size: -
DNA: TGTGCCAGCAGCCGCACTAGCGCTAGCACAGATACGCAGTATTTT
CDR3: CASSRTSASTDTQYF

D: TRBD1
J: TRBJ1-2
V: TRBV6-5
size: -
DNA: TGTGCCAGCAGTACTGACAGGGGGCGCGGCGGCTACACCTTC
CDR3: CASSTDRGRGGYTF

D: TRBD1
J: TRBJ1-2
V: TRBV3-1/TRBV3-2
size: -
DNA: TGTGCCAGCAGCCCTCGGGACAGGTGGGTAAGGGACTATGGCTACACCTTC
CDR3: CASSPRDRWVRDYGYTF

D: TRBD2
J: TRBJ2-1
V: TRBV9
size: -
DNA: TGTGCCAGCAGCCGCGGGAGTTACAATGAGCAGTTCTTC
CDR3: CASSRGSYNEQFF